Each of the 18 T cell receptor beta chains below was sequenced from the same sample in a study of CD8 T cells in Susac syndrome. An input of about 0.45 to 1 ug of RNA was subjected to reverse transcription using random hexamers. TCRdb passed the immunoSEQ multiplex PCR reads through MiXCR, listing each CDR3 protein once. The sample has roughly 160,000 distinct CDR3 sequences; more than 90% are singletons. The source material was CD4+ T cells from PBMCs. These receptors were obtained from a human donor in good health.

V is TRBV2 and J is TRBJ1-1; D may be TRBD1 (5 bases). Trimming removed 6 bases from V and 4 bases from J, with 15 bases in between. Germline CDR1 and CDR2: SNHLY and FYNNEI. The CDR3 is made up of 14 amino acids. As DNA, the CDR3 is TGTGCCAGCAGGGGGGAGGTCGGGCGCACTGAAGCTTTCTTT. Its protein product is CASRGEVGRTEAFF.

This chain joins TRBV5-6 and TRBJ2-6; D possibly matches TRBD1 or TRBD2 (5 bases each). Between the trimmed V and J ends, which lost 2 bases and 0 bases, there was a span of 9 bases. Germline values: CDR1 SGHDT, CDR2 YYEEEE. CDR3 length: 16 residues. CDR3 DNA sequence: TGTGCCAGCAGCTTTTGGGGGATCTCTGGGGCCAACGTCCTGACTTTC. Its protein is CASSFWGISGANVLTF. The variable domain in full, completed from reference TRBV5-6 and TRBJ2-6, reads DAGVTQSPTHLIKTRGQQVTLRCSPKSGHDTVSWYQQALGQGPQFIFQYYEEEERQRGNFPDRFSGHQFPNYSSELNVNALLLGDSALYLCASSFWGISGANVLTFGAGSRLTVL.

The chain links TRBV7-2 to TRBJ1-2; D is unresolved. There are 14 residues in the CDR3. Trimming removed 1 base from V and 0 bases from J, with 6 bases in between. Germline CDR1 is SGHTA and CDR2 is FQGNSA. CDR3 coding DNA: TGTGCCAGCAGCTTAGGACATACTAACTATGGCTACACCTTC. This sequence encodes CASSLGHTNYGYTF.

In its sample, this clonotype was seen once. The chain carries TRBV28 and TRBJ2-7; the D is unclear. CDR1 and CDR2 from the germline V gene are MDHEN and SYDVKM. The CDR3 is 9 residues long. CDR3 bases: TGTAGTCGCTCCTACGAGCAGTACTTC. Protein product: CSRSYEQYF.

In this sample, this clonotype turned up once. V is TRBV25-1 and J is TRBJ1-6; a weak D match, TRBD1 (6 bases). The CDR3 extends over 18 amino acids. Trimming shortened V by 4 bases and J by 7 bases, and 23 bases separated the two germline ends. From germline, CDR1 is MGHDK and CDR2 SYGVNS. CDR3 region: CASSGKPGAASRNSPLHF. The CDR3 bases are TGTGCCAGCAGTGGAAAACCAGGGGCCGCTTCCCGAAATTCACCCCTCCACTTT.

The chain links TRBV29-1 to TRBJ2-3; D possibly matches TRBD1 or TRBD2 (5 bases each). Germline V gene lookup returns CDR1 SQVTM and CDR2 ANQGSEA. The CDR3 consists of 12 residues. V lost 3 bases and J 3 bases, leaving 7 bases between the germline ends. This CDR3 is CSVEGVTDTQYF. CDR3 nucleotide sequence: TGCAGCGTTGAGGGGGTAACAGATACGCAGTATTTT.

The CDR3 loop reads CASRPGGGDYEQYF. For the CDR3, the DNA is TGTGCCAGCAGACCGGGCGGGGGAGACTACGAGCAGTACTTC. V is TRBV3-1 and J is TRBJ2-7, with TRBD2 matching over 7 bases. From germline, CDR1 is LGHDT and CDR2 YNNKEL (reference sequence). This CDR3 has 14 residues. J was trimmed by 3 bases and V by 6 bases; bases with no gene match: 8.

This clonotype was seen a single time. This rearrangement joins TRBV7-2 to TRBJ1-1; D is unclear. CDR3 length: 13 residues. V gave up 4 bases and J gave up 0 bases, with 6 bases separating them. CDR1 is SGHTA and CDR2 is FQGNSA in the germline V gene. The CDR3 DNA follows: TGTGCCAGCAGCTCCAGCCTGAACACTGAAGCTTTCTTT. It is translated as CASSSSLNTEAFF.

V gene TRBV5-1 combines with J gene TRBJ2-1; 9 positions agree with TRBD1. The length of the CDR3 is 14 residues. Germline V gene sequence: CDR1 SGHRS, CDR2 YFSETQ. V gave up 2 bases and J gave up 7 bases; unmatched junction bases: 4. CDR3 nucleotides: TGCGCCAGCAGCTTTGAGGGACAGGGAAATGAGCAGTTCTTC. Its protein product is CASSFEGQGNEQFF.

This clonotype was counted a single time. The V and J genes are TRBV24-1 and TRBJ2-3, with D possibly matching TRBD1 (7 bases). V was trimmed by 3 bases and J by 0 bases, leaving 12 bases between them. There are 16 residues in the CDR3. Germline CDR1 KGHDR, CDR2 SFDVKD. CDR3 DNA: TGTGCCACCAGTGATCGCGGGACAGATAGCACAGATACGCAGTATTTT. Translated: CATSDRGTDSTDTQYF.

This chain joins TRBV20-1 and TRBJ2-5; 12 bases match TRBD1. The length of the CDR3 is 15 residues. Germline CDR1 is DFQATT and CDR2 is SNEGSKA (reference sequence). J gave up 5 bases and V 6 bases, and 10 bases lay outside the gene matches. The CDR3 is CSANRDRGRSETQYF. CDR3 DNA sequence: TGCAGTGCGAACAGGGACAGGGGGCGGTCTGAGACCCAGTACTTC.

The chain couples TRBV29-1 to TRBJ1-1; D is undetermined. V lost 7 bases to trimming and J lost 3 bases, with 9 bases between them. The CDR3 spans 11 residues. In germline, CDR1 is SQVTM, CDR2 ANQGSEA. For the CDR3, the DNA is TGCAGCGGCGGCTTTGACACTGAAGCTTTCTTT. Its translation is CSGGFDTEAFF.

This rearrangement joins TRBV2 to TRBJ2-7; D might be TRBD1 (6 bases). The CDR3 loop spans 13 amino acids. Per the germline V gene, CDR1 is SNHLY and CDR2 is FYNNEI. V lost 4 bases to trimming and J lost 5 bases, with 12 bases between them. CDR3: CASSVDRNNEQYF. DNA for the CDR3: TGTGCCAGCAGTGTAGACAGGAACAACGAGCAGTACTTC.

The chain links TRBV9 to TRBJ2-7; a possible D gene is TRBD2 (7 bases). The CDR3 extends over 15 amino acids. Trimming took 0 bases from V and 5 from J, leaving 15 bases between them. CDR1 and CDR2 (germline): SGDLS, YYNGEE. CDR3 in DNA: TGTGCCAGCAGCGTAGCTGCAGGGGAGGGAAACGAGCAGTACTTC. Translation gives CASSVAAGEGNEQYF.

The chain couples TRBV6-2 or TRBV6-3 to TRBJ1-5; D unclear. Germline lookup yields CDR1 MNHEY and CDR2 SVGEGT. This CDR3 region has 16 residues. V was cut by 5 bases and J by 1 base, with 15 bases left in between. The CDR3 sequence: CASSTLRVSSNQPQHF. CDR3 nucleotides: TGTGCCAGCAGTACGCTCCGGGTATCGAGCAATCAGCCCCAGCATTTT.

The V and J genes are TRBV30 and TRBJ2-2; D is ambiguous. Germline CDR1 GTSNPN, CDR2 SVGIG (reference sequence). V was trimmed by 5 bases and J by 5 bases, leaving 15 bases between them. CDR3 length: 14 amino acids. This CDR3 is CAWAPGLQTGELFF. Written as DNA, the CDR3 is TGTGCCTGGGCGCCCGGGCTCCAAACCGGGGAGCTGTTTTTT.

Only one count was recorded for this clonotype. This chain connects TRBV14 to TRBJ2-7, with D tentatively TRBD1 (5 bases). CDR1 and CDR2 from the germline V gene are SGHDN and FVKESK. This CDR3 is built from 15 residues. V shed 1 base and J shed 12 bases, with 22 bases lying between them. CDR3 loop: CASSQGGSRAAERYF. For the CDR3, the DNA is TGTGCCAGCAGCCAAGGAGGTTCCAGGGCCGCCGAACGGTACTTC.

The genes are TRBV20-1 and TRBJ1-4; D unresolved. Trimming took off 6 bases at V and 8 bases at J, with 16 bases between the two ends. The V gene's germline CDR1 is DFQATT and CDR2 SNEGSKA (reference sequence). The CDR3 totals 13 residues. CDR3 DNA: TGCAGTGCCAAGACGTCCATCGGGGAAAAACTGTTTTTT. Protein sequence: CSAKTSIGEKLFF.